A single sample gave rise to the 6 T cell receptor beta chains below, sequenced in a study of response to subunit inactivated influenza vaccine. TCRdb reprocessed the RT-PCR reads via MiXCR and lists one record per CDR3 protein. This repertoire shows over 400,000 distinct CDR3 sequences, over 10% found once; its top ten account for around 12%. Sequencing used PBMCs from blood, obtained roughly 48 days after vaccination. The receptors shown here come from a man aged 50 or older who received an inactivated influenza vaccine.

This chain joins TRBV6-5 and TRBJ1-6, with D unresolved. CDR1 is MNHEY and CDR2 is SVGAGI in the germline V gene. V was cut by 3 bases and J by 7 bases, with 16 bases left in between. This CDR3 spans 16 amino acids. The CDR3 DNA reads as TGTGCCAGCAGTTATCTGGACCCTCGTAAGAATTCACCCCTCCACTTT. It codes for CASSYLDPRKNSPLHF.

V is TRBV4-3 and J is TRBJ1-1; perhaps TRBD1 as D (5 bases). V was pared by 4 bases and J by 3 bases, with 15 bases between. Per germline, CDR1 LGHNA and CDR2 YSLEER. This CDR3 contains 15 residues. The CDR3 is CASSLGLGVDTEAFF. The CDR3 coding sequence is TGCGCCAGCAGCCTCGGTCTGGGGGTTGACACTGAAGCTTTCTTT.

This clonotype was picked up many times. The chain employs TRBV20-1 and TRBJ1-3; a weak D match, TRBD1 (6 bases). This CDR3 is built from 14 residues. CDR1 and CDR2 from the germline V gene are DFQATT and SNEGSKA (reference sequence). The germline V and J ends were trimmed by 6 bases and 0 bases, with 12 bases remaining between them. CDR3 sequence: CSAEGEGSGNTIYF. CDR3 in DNA: TGCAGTGCCGAGGGGGAGGGCTCTGGAAACACCATATATTTT.

The chain is built from TRBV5-1 and TRBJ2-7; D not certain. The CDR3 is 13 residues long. The germline V gene encodes CDR1 SGHRS and CDR2 YFSETQ. Trimming pared 5 bases from V and 5 bases from J, leaving 14 bases between. CDR3 sequence (DNA): TGCGCCAGCAGGTCCGGACCCCCTGACGAGCAGTACTTC. Encoded protein: CASRSGPPDEQYF. Complete variable domain (other parts from reference TRBV5-1 and TRBJ2-7): KAGVTQTPRYLIKTRGQQVTLSCSPISGHRSVSWYQQTPGQGLQFLFEYFSETQRNKGNFPGRFSGRQFSNSRSEMNVSTLELGDSALYLCASRSGPPDEQYFGPGTRLTVT.

V usage is TRBV3-1 and J usage is TRBJ2-1; 9 bases line up with TRBD1. Germline V gene sequence: CDR1 LGHDT, CDR2 YNNKEL (reference sequence). This CDR3 comprises 16 residues. The ends lost 2 bases at V and 5 bases at J; junction bases unmatched: 7. CDR3 bases: TGTGCCAGCAGCCAACGGGGGACAGGGTGGCACAATGAGCAGTTCTTC. Translated: CASSQRGTGWHNEQFF.

This clonotype was observed a few times. This chain connects TRBV6-2 or TRBV6-3 to TRBJ2-3; 8 positions agree with TRBD1. In germline, CDR1 is MNHEY, CDR2 SVGEGT. The junction had 16 bases not matched to a gene; V was cut back by 0 bases and J by 5 bases. The CDR3 extends over 19 amino acids. For the CDR3, the DNA is TGTGCCAGCAGTTACTCGACCCTTGTACAGGGGGTTATGTTAGATACGCAGTATTTT. Translating it yields CASSYSTLVQGVMLDTQYF.